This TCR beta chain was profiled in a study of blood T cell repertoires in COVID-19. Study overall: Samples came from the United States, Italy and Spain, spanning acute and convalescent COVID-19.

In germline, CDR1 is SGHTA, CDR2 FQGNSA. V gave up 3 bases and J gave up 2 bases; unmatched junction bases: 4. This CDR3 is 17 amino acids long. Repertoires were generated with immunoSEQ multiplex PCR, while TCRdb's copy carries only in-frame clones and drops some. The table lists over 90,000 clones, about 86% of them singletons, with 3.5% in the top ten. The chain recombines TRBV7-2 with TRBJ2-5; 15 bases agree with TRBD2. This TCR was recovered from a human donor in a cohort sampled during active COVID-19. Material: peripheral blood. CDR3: CASSLGTSGGSQETQYF. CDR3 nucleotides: TGTGCCAGCAGCTTGGGGACTAGCGGGGGGTCTCAAGAGACCCAGTACTTC.